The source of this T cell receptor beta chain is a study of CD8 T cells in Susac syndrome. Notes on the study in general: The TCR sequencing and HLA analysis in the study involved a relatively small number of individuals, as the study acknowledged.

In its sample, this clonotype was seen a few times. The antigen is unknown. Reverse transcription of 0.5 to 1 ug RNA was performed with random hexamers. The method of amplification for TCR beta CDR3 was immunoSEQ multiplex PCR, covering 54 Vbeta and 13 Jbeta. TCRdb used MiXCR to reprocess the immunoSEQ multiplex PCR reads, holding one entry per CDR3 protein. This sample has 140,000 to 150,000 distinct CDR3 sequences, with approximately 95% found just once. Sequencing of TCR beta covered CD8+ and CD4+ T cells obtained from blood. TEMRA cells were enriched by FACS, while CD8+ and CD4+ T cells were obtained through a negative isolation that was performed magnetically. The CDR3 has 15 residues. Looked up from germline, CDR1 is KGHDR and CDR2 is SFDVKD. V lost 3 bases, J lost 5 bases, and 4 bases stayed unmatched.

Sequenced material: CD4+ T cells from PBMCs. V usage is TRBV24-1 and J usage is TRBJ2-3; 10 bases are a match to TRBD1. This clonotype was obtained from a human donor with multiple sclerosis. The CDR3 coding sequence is TGTGCCACCAGTGATACCGGGACAGGGGAAGATACGCAGTATTTT. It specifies CATSDTGTGEDTQYF.